This is a list of T cell receptor beta chains from one sample in a study of cytomegalovirus exposure and HLA in healthy donors. Profiled with immunoSEQ multiplex PCR; TCRdb holds only in-frame clones, not every one. The data show 120,000 to 150,000 clones, 60% to 80% seen once. Material: PBMCs. The receptors come from a woman aged 50 to 60 in good health and CMV-seronegative. The CDR3 runs from the conserved cysteine through the conserved F or W. A D gene is named only where the DNA matches it firmly. Expanded clones are given a class, and other clones once, few, many or no size at all.

few,TRBV2,15,NA,TRBJ1-1,CASSEGHIMNTEAFF,TGTGCCAGCAGTGAGGGACACATCATGAACACTGAAGCTTTCTTT
NA,TRBV29-1,13,NA,TRBJ1-2,CSVATTGPYGYTF,TGCAGCGTTGCCACTACTGGCCCCTATGGCTACACCTTC
few,TRBV10-2,16,TRBD2,TRBJ2-5,CASSDGLAVYQETQYF,TGCGCCAGCAGTGATGGACTAGCGGTGTACCAAGAGACCCAGTACTTC
NA,TRBV7-2,15,TRBD2,TRBJ2-5,CASSARGREGETQYF,TGTGCCAGCAGCGCACGGGGGAGGGAGGGAGAGACCCAGTACTTC
NA,TRBV7-8,15,TRBD1,TRBJ1-2,CASSENRGRIEGYTF,TGTGCCAGCAGCGAAAACAGGGGGCGGATCGAGGGCTACACCTTC
NA,TRBV5-6,14,TRBD1,TRBJ1-6,CASSSTGGNLPLHF,TGTGCCAGCAGCTCTACAGGGGGAAATTTACCCCTCCACTTT
NA,TRBV6-5,14,NA,TRBJ1-3,CASRLSLSGNTIYF,TGTGCCAGCAGACTTAGCCTCTCTGGAAACACCATATATTTT
NA,TRBV4-2,16,TRBD1,TRBJ1-1,CASSQDPGQGNTEAFF,TGTGCCAGCAGCCAAGATCCTGGACAGGGCAACACTGAAGCTTTCTTT
NA,TRBV5-1,15,TRBD1,TRBJ1-1,CASSFGQGVNTEAFF,TGCGCCAGCAGCTTCGGACAGGGAGTGAACACTGAAGCTTTCTTT
NA,TRBV19,15,NA,TRBJ2-1,CASSFQRTYYNEQFF,TGTGCCAGTAGTTTCCAGCGGACCTACTACAATGAGCAGTTCTTC
NA,TRBV11-3,14,NA,TRBJ1-1,CASSLARTSRRAFF,TGTGCCAGCAGCTTAGCCCGGACAAGTAGGCGAGCTTTCTTT
few,TRBV4-1,15,NA,TRBJ2-3,CASSQEPHQGDTQYF,TGCGCCAGCAGCCAAGAGCCCCACCAGGGGGATACGCAGTATTTT
NA,TRBV7-9,14,TRBD2,TRBJ2-1,CASSPGLAGSWQFF,TGTGCCAGCAGCCCGGGACTAGCGGGCTCCTGGCAGTTCTTC